Below are 31 T cell receptor beta chains sequenced from a single sample in a study of TIL therapy for anti-PD-1-resistant metastatic lung cancer. This sample's time point: pre-treatment sample, taken before nivolumab and TIL therapy. The tumor samples were excised metastases, mostly pleural nodules or supraclavicular lymph nodes. This was the immunoSEQ v3 assay. Clones were read by immunoSEQ multiplex PCR, and TCRdb kept only the in-frame ones, dropping some. The table shows roughly 92,000 clones, with roughly 65% occurring only once. The material was tumor tissue, obtained at baseline. Receptors were obtained from a person aged 25 to 79 with non-small cell lung cancer.

V and J are TRBV24-1 and TRBJ2-3; D is uncertain. V lost 1 base, J lost 6 bases, and 4 bases lay in between. There are 12 residues in the CDR3. Germline CDR1 and CDR2: KGHDR and SFDVKD. CDR3 bases: TGTGCCACCAGTGATTTTACCGATACGCAGTATTTT. Encoded protein: CATSDFTDTQYF.

The chain uses TRBV4-2 and TRBJ2-5; D remains ambiguous. The CDR3 sequence is 16 residues long. The germline gives CDR1 LGHNA, CDR2 YNFKEQ. The V end was cut by 0 bases, the J end by 1 base, with 12 bases between. The DNA of the CDR3 is TGTGCCAGCAGCCAAGATTTAAGGAGACCCCAAGAGACCCAGTACTTC. Translation: CASSQDLRRPQETQYF.

The chain carries TRBV7-9 and TRBJ2-1, with D tentatively TRBD2 (5 bases). V was trimmed by 3 bases and J by 10 bases, leaving 10 bases between them. Germline CDR1 SEHNR, CDR2 FQNEAQ (reference sequence). The CDR3 covers 12 residues. The CDR3 region has the DNA TGTGCCAGCAGCTTCTCGACGGGGGAGCAGTTCTTC. Encoded protein: CASSFSTGEQFF.

This chain uses TRBV13 with TRBJ2-1, with a tentative D call TRBD2 (5 bases). CDR3 length equals 24 residues. V was cut by 0 bases and J by 1 base, with 34 bases left in between. The germline V gene has CDR1 PRHDT and CDR2 FYEKMQ (reference sequence). The CDR3 reads CASSLGIVGLLESPTMSSYNEQFF. CDR3 DNA sequence: TGTGCCAGCAGCTTAGGTATCGTTGGATTACTAGAGTCCCCTACAATGAGTTCCTACAATGAGCAGTTCTTC.

Here the CDR3 reads CASSKTGFYGYTF. In DNA form, the CDR3 reads TGTGCCAGCAGTAAGACAGGGTTTTATGGCTACACCTTC. V and J are TRBV6-6 and TRBJ1-2; 7 nucleotides match TRBD1. The CDR3 extends over 13 amino acids. The V gene end was trimmed by 5 bases and the J gene end by 5 bases; junction bases not matched to a gene: 5. Germline lookup yields CDR1 MNHNY and CDR2 SVGAGI (reference sequence).

The chain uses TRBV7-2 and TRBJ1-2, with 11 bases fitting TRBD1. This CDR3 region has 17 residues. Per the germline V gene, CDR1 is SGHTA and CDR2 is FQGNSA. With V trimmed by 5 bases and J by 0 bases, 8 bases remained unmatched. The CDR3 DNA sequence: TGTGCCAGCAGCCTCGGGACAGGGGGTCAAGCTAACTATGGCTACACCTTC. Amino acids: CASSLGTGGQANYGYTF.

CDR3 nucleotides: TGTGCCACCAGCCACCCGGGACAGGGGAGCTCCTACGAGCAGTACTTC. Protein product: CATSHPGQGSSYEQYF. The rearrangement uses TRBV24-1 and TRBJ2-7; 10 nucleotides agree with TRBD1. The junction had 8 bases not matched to a gene; V was cut back by 7 bases and J by 0 bases. Germline V gene data show CDR1 as KGHDR and CDR2 as SFDVKD. The CDR3 extends over 16 amino acids.

The rearrangement links TRBV12-5 to TRBJ2-5, with 15 bases aligning to TRBD2. This CDR3 region has 17 residues. The V gene end was trimmed by 7 bases and the J gene end by 5 bases; junction bases not matched to a gene: 11. The germline V gene has CDR1 LGHNT and CDR2 FRNRAP. The CDR3 protein is CASAPGLAGGLGETQYF. CDR3 DNA: TGTGCTAGTGCCCCGGGACTAGCGGGAGGCCTTGGGGAGACCCAGTACTTC.

This clone was seen a few times. The chain recombines TRBV4-1 with TRBJ2-7; 8 nucleotides match TRBD1. Germline lookup yields CDR1 MGHRA and CDR2 YSYEKL. V lost 4 bases and J lost 0; bases outside the gene matches: 11. The CDR3 loop spans 17 amino acids. This chain's CDR3 is CASSRTTQGGSSYEQYF. The CDR3 DNA reads TGCGCCAGCAGCCGCACCACACAGGGGGGAAGCTCCTACGAGCAGTACTTC.

The rearrangement uses TRBV28 and TRBJ2-7; TRBD1 agrees at 8 bases. This CDR3 comprises 14 residues. The V gene's germline CDR1 is MDHEN and CDR2 SYDVKM. J was trimmed by 2 bases and V by 3 bases; bases with no gene match: 3. CDR3 amino acids: CASSFAGGTYEQYF. The CDR3 nucleotides are TGTGCCAGCAGTTTCGCAGGGGGCACCTACGAGCAGTACTTC.

The chain carries TRBV29-1 and TRBJ2-1; a weak D match, TRBD2 (6 bases). CDR3 length: 17 amino acids. From germline, CDR1 is SQVTM and CDR2 ANQGSEA. Trimming shortened V by 3 bases and J by 6 bases, and 24 bases separated the two germline ends. The CDR3 spells CSVEGKEAGPSRNEQFF. The DNA of the CDR3 is TGCAGCGTTGAGGGAAAAGAAGCGGGCCCTAGCCGCAATGAGCAGTTCTTC.

This CDR3 is CASSQGQGDTNYNEQFF. In DNA, the CDR3 is TGCGCCAGCAGCCAGGGACAGGGGGACACTAACTACAATGAGCAGTTCTTC. The chain carries TRBV4-1 and TRBJ2-1; TRBD1 matches at 11 bases. Trimming at V came to 3 bases and at J to 3 bases, leaving 7 bases not matched to a gene. This CDR3 contains 17 residues. CDR1 MGHRA and CDR2 YSYEKL come from the germline V gene.

The chain combines TRBV6-5 with TRBJ1-5; D remains ambiguous. Germline CDR1 MNHEY, CDR2 SVGAGI. The V end lost 0 bases, the J end lost 0 bases, and 6 bases lay between the germline ends. This CDR3 comprises 15 residues. CDR3 region: CASSYSMNSNQPQHF. CDR3 nucleotides: TGTGCCAGCAGTTACTCGATGAATAGCAATCAGCCCCAGCATTTT.

This rearrangement joins TRBV15 to TRBJ2-7; D not certain. Germline-derived CDR1 and CDR2 are LNHNV and YYDKDF (reference sequence). The CDR3 totals 15 residues. The V end was cut by 0 bases, the J end by 5 bases, with 14 bases between. The CDR3 here is CATSRDFELDHEQYF. CDR3 DNA sequence: TGTGCCACCAGCAGAGATTTTGAACTCGACCACGAGCAGTACTTC.

V is TRBV2 and J is TRBJ1-1, with 7 nucleotides matching TRBD1. This CDR3 comprises 13 residues. The germline V gene has CDR1 SNHLY and CDR2 FYNNEI. V dropped 6 bases and J dropped 9; count of bases not matched to a gene: 10. CDR3 amino acids: CASSYRGRGQAFF. The CDR3 DNA reads TGTGCCAGCAGCTACAGGGGAAGGGGCCAAGCTTTCTTT.

The chain is built from TRBV5-1 and TRBJ2-5, with 10 bases aligning to TRBD2. This CDR3 comprises 18 residues. The V gene's germline CDR1 is SGHRS and CDR2 YFSETQ. V was clipped by 0 bases and J by 4 bases; unmatched bases: 12. In DNA form, the CDR3 reads TGCGCCAGCAGCTTGGAGGGTGTTAGCGGGGGGAGAGGAGAGACCCAGTACTTC. As protein: CASSLEGVSGGRGETQYF.

The table lists this clone with a few counts. The rearrangement links TRBV18 to TRBJ1-2, with D possibly matching TRBD1 (6 bases). Germline-derived CDR1 and CDR2 are KGHSH and LQKENI. V dropped 5 bases and J dropped 12 bases, with 13 bases sitting between them. This CDR3 region has 11 residues. The CDR3 loop is CASSNPGQHTF. CDR3 DNA sequence: TGTGCCAGCTCAAACCCGGGACAACACACCTTC.

This rearrangement joins TRBV30 to TRBJ1-5; weak D call: TRBD1 (5 bases). Deletions cut 7 bases from V and 0 bases from J, with 13 bases between. The germline gives CDR1 GTSNPN, CDR2 SVGIG (reference sequence). This CDR3 has 14 amino acids. The CDR3 sequence: CASSGANSNQPQHF. The CDR3 DNA reads TGTGCCTCATCCGGGGCGAATAGCAATCAGCCCCAGCATTTT.

This chain connects TRBV5-8 to TRBJ2-1; D might be TRBD2 (5 bases). V was shortened by 2 bases and J by 7 bases, with 13 bases between the two germline ends. This CDR3 has 14 residues. The germline CDR1 and CDR2 sequences are SGHTS and YDEGEE. In DNA, the CDR3 is TGTGCCAGCAGCTTTGGTCGGGGAAATAATGAGCAGTTCTTC. Translating gives CASSFGRGNNEQFF.

The rearrangement links TRBV19 to TRBJ1-3; unclear D gene. The length of the CDR3 is 15 residues. Germline V gene data show CDR1 as LNHDA and CDR2 as SQIVND (reference sequence). V lost 2 bases and J 2 bases, leaving 10 bases between the germline ends. CDR3 DNA: TGTGCCAGTAGTATAACCCCGGGAACTGGAAACACCATATATTTT. Translating it yields CASSITPGTGNTIYF.

The V and J genes are TRBV28 and TRBJ2-7; TRBD1 agrees at 7 bases. The germline gives CDR1 MDHEN, CDR2 SYDVKM. J was trimmed by 3 bases and V by 5 bases; bases with no gene match: 1. The CDR3 extends over 12 amino acids. The CDR3 DNA reads as TGTGCCAGCAGTACAGGGGTCTACGAGCAGTACTTC. Residues: CASSTGVYEQYF.

The genes are TRBV10-3 and TRBJ2-3; the D gene could be TRBD1 or TRBD2 (6 bases each). CDR1 is ENHRY, CDR2 SYGVKD, per germline. Trimming cost V 8 bases and J 0 bases, with 9 bases left between them. CDR3 length equals 13 residues. The CDR3 sequence: CAIQGRSTDTQYF. Written as DNA, the CDR3 is TGTGCCATCCAGGGGAGGAGCACAGATACGCAGTATTTT.

The chain recombines TRBV11-3 with TRBJ2-1; unclear D gene. Germline-derived CDR1 and CDR2 are SGHNT and YENEEA. The CDR3 runs 15 residues. V was cut by 5 bases and J by 0 bases, with 11 bases left in between. CDR3 sequence (DNA): TGTGCCAGCAGCATAGGGAAGAACTCCTACAATGAGCAGTTCTTC. The encoded protein is CASSIGKNSYNEQFF.

The J gene is TRBJ2-3, the V gene TRBV6-5; 7 positions match TRBD1. This CDR3 has 14 residues. With V trimmed by 5 bases and J by 1 base, 3 bases remained unmatched. The germline V gene encodes CDR1 MNHEY and CDR2 SVGAGI. CDR3 DNA sequence: TGTGCCAGCAGTCTCGGGACAGGCACAGATACGCAGTATTTT. It is translated as CASSLGTGTDTQYF.

The chain couples TRBV7-2 to TRBJ1-1; 7 bases agree with TRBD1. The CDR3 covers 15 residues. With 5 bases clipped from V and 5 bases from J, the junction kept 11 bases outside the gene matches. Germline V gene sequence: CDR1 SGHTA, CDR2 FQGNSA. The CDR3 is CASSPQGQSWTEAFF. CDR3 DNA: TGTGCCAGCAGCCCACAGGGACAGAGTTGGACTGAAGCTTTCTTT.

This chain connects TRBV11-2 to TRBJ2-3; either TRBD1 or TRBD2 may supply D (6 bases each). V gave up 5 bases and J gave up 4 bases, with 10 bases separating them. CDR3 length: 13 amino acids. The germline CDR1 and CDR2 sequences are SGHAT and FQNNGV. The CDR3 region is CASSLGGPDTQYF. CDR3 nucleotide sequence: TGTGCCAGCAGCCTGGGGGGCCCAGATACGCAGTATTTT.

The chain carries TRBV5-1 and TRBJ2-5, with D perhaps being TRBD1 or TRBD2 (5 bases each). CDR1 and CDR2 from the germline V gene are SGHRS and YFSETQ. The CDR3 is made up of 15 amino acids. The V gene lost 0 bases and the J gene lost 2 bases, with 11 bases spanning the gap. CDR3 loop: CASSLAGTIQETQYF. The CDR3 nucleotides read TGCGCCAGCAGCTTGGCCGGGACCATACAAGAGACCCAGTACTTC. The full variable domain, rest sourced from reference TRBV5-1 and TRBJ2-5, is KAGVTQTPRYLIKTRGQQVTLSCSPISGHRSVSWYQQTPGQGLQFLFEYFSETQRNKGNFPGRFSGRQFSNSRSEMNVSTLELGDSALYLCASSLAGTIQETQYFGPGTRLLVL.

This clone was detected only a few times. CDR3 in DNA: TGCGCCAGCAGTGAGTCGGGTCTCCTTCAGTTCTTC. This encodes CASSESGLLQFF. V and J are TRBV10-2 and TRBJ2-1; D unclear. Trimming pared 0 bases from V and 13 bases from J, leaving 10 bases between. The CDR3 length is 12 residues. The V gene's germline CDR1 is WSHSY and CDR2 SAAADI.

The chain has TRBV6-5 and TRBJ1-2, with TRBD1 identical over 12 bases. The ends lost 6 bases at V and 7 bases at J; junction bases unmatched: 6. The CDR3 is made up of 14 amino acids. The germline V gene encodes CDR1 MNHEY and CDR2 SVGAGI. The DNA of the CDR3 is TGTGCCAGCAGATATGGGACAGGGGGCGGTGGCTACACCTTC. Translated: CASRYGTGGGGYTF.

V and J are TRBV15 and TRBJ2-2, with TRBD1 identical over 9 bases. CDR1 and CDR2 (germline): LNHNV, YYDKDF (reference sequence). The CDR3 runs 14 residues. J gave up 0 bases and V 8 bases, and 1 base lay outside the gene matches. CDR3 loop: CATWDRANTGELFF. In DNA form, the CDR3 reads TGTGCCACCTGGGACAGGGCGAACACCGGGGAGCTGTTTTTT.

The CDR3 protein is CASSLKGDSYEQYF. The CDR3 DNA reads TGTGCCAGCAGCTTAAAAGGGGACTCCTACGAGCAGTACTTC. The rearrangement uses TRBV5-6 and TRBJ2-7, with D perhaps TRBD1 (5 bases). The V gene lost 2 bases and the J gene lost 0 bases, with 9 bases spanning the gap. From germline, CDR1 is SGHDT and CDR2 YYEEEE. The CDR3 sequence is 14 residues long. Variable domain in full (rest from reference TRBV5-6 and TRBJ2-7): DAGVTQSPTHLIKTRGQQVTLRCSPKSGHDTVSWYQQALGQGPQFIFQYYEEEERQRGNFPDRFSGHQFPNYSSELNVNALLLGDSALYLCASSLKGDSYEQYFGPGTRLTVT.